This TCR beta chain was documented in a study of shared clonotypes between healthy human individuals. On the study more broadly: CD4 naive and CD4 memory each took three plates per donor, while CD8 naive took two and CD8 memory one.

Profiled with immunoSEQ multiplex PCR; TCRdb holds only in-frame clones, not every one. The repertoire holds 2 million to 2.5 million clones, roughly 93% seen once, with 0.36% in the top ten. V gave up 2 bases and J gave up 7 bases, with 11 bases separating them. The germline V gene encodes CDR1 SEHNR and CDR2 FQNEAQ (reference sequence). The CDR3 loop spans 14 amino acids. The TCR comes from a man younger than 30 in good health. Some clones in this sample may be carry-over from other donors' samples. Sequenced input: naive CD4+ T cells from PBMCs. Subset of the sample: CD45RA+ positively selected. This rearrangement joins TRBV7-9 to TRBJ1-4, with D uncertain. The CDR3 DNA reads TGTGCCAGCAGCTTATCTCTGGCGGGTGAAAAACTGTTTTTT. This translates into CASSLSLAGEKLFF.